This note documents a single T cell receptor beta chain sequence. This entry comes from a study of blood T cell repertoires in COVID-19. The wider study: The United States, Italy and Spain were the sources of the acute and convalescent COVID-19 samples. T cells, B-cell-depleted T cells, or PBMCs provided the cDNA or gDNA that served as material.

Germline V gene lookup returns CDR1 MNHEY and CDR2 SVGEGT. The CDR3 runs 16 residues. Trimming at V came to 5 bases and at J to 0 bases, leaving 9 bases not matched to a gene. The assay was immunoSEQ multiplex PCR, and TCRdb's table has in-frame clones only and misses some. Of nearly 110,000 clones in the sample, approximately 88% were seen once. J is TRBJ2-5 and V is TRBV6-2 or TRBV6-3, with TRBD1 matching over 7 bases. The sequence derives from a man between 45 and 60 years old with active or convalescent COVID-19. Source material: peripheral blood. The CDR3 here is CASSTRQGMYQETQYF. The CDR3 bases are TGTGCCAGCAGTACCCGACAGGGAATGTACCAAGAGACCCAGTACTTC.